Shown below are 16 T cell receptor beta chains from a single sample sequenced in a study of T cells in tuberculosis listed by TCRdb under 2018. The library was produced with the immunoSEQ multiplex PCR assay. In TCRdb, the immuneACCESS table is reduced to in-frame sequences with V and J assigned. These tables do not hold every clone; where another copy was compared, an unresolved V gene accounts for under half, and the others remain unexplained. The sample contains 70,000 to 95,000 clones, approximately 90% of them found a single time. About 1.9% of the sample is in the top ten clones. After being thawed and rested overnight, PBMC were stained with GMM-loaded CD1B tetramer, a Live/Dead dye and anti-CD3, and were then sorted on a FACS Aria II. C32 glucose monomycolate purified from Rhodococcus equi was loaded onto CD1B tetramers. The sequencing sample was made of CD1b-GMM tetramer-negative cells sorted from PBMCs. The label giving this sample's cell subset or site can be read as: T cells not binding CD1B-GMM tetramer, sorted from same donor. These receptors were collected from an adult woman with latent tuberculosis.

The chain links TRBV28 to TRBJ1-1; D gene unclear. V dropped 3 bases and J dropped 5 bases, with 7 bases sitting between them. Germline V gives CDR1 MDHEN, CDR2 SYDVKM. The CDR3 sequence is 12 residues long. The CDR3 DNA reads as TGTGCCAGCAGTTTTCTGAGGACTGAAGCTTTCTTT. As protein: CASSFLRTEAFF.

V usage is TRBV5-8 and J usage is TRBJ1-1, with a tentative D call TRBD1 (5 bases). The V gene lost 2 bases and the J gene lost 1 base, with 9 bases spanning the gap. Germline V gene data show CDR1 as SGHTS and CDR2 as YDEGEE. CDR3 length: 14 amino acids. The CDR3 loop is CASSFGRANTEAFF. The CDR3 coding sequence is TGTGCCAGCAGCTTCGGCAGGGCGAACACTGAAGCTTTCTTT.

DNA for the CDR3: TGTGCCAGCAGCAACACCAAGACAGGGGACAACACCGGGGAGCTGTTTTTT. Amino acid sequence: CASSNTKTGDNTGELFF. J is TRBJ2-2 and V is TRBV7-9; 8 positions match TRBD1. The CDR3 spans 17 residues. V trimming: 5 bases; J trimming: 2 bases; junction bases outside the gene matches: 10. CDR1 is SEHNR and CDR2 is FQNEAQ in the germline V gene (reference sequence).

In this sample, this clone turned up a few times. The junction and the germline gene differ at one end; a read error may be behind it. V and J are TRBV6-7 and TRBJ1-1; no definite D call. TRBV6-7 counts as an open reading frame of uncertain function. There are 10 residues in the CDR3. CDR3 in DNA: TGTGCCAGCAGTTACACTGGAGCTTTCTTT. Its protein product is CASSYTGAFF.

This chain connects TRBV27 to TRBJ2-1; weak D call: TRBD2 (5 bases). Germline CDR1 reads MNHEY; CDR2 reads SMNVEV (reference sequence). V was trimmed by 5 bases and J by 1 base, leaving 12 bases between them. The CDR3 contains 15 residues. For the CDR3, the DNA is TGTGCCAGCAGTCTTGAAGGACTTTCCTACAATGAGCAGTTCTTC. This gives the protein CASSLEGLSYNEQFF.

The CDR3 DNA sequence: TGTGCCAGCAGCCCCCCGGACAGGGAGGTGGGCGAGCAGTACGTC. This encodes CASSPPDREVGEQYV. The chain joins TRBV7-2 to TRBJ2-7; 8 nucleotides match TRBD1. Losses at the gene ends were 5 bases for V and 6 bases for J; bases not matched to a gene: 12. The V gene's germline CDR1 is SGHTA and CDR2 FQGNSA. This CDR3 has 15 residues.

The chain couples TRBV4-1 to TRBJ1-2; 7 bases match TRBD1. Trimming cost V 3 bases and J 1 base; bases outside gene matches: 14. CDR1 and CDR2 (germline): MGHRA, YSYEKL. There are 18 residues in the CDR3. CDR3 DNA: TGCGCCAGCAGCCATGCAGGGGGTAATCCAAATCTTAACTATGGCTACACCTTC. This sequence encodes CASSHAGGNPNLNYGYTF.

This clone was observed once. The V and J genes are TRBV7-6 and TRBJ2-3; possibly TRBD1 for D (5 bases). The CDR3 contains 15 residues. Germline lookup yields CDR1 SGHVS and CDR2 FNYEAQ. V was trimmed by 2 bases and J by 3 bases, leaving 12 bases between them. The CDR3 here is CASSLSQGRTDTQYF. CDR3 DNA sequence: TGTGCCAGCAGCTTAAGCCAGGGTCGAACAGATACGCAGTATTTT.

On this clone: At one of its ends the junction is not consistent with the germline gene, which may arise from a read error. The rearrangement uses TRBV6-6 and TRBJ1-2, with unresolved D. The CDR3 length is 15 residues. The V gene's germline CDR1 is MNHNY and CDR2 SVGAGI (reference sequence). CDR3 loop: CASSYGHDRNSGYTF. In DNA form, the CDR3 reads TGTGCCAGCAGTTACGGGCATGACCGGAACTCTGGCTACACCTTC.

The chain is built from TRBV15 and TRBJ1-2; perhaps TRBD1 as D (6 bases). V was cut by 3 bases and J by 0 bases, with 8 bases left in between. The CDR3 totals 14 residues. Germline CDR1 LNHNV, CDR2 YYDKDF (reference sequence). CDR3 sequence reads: CATSRGQTNYGYTF. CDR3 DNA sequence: TGTGCCACCAGCAGGGGACAAACTAACTATGGCTACACCTTC.

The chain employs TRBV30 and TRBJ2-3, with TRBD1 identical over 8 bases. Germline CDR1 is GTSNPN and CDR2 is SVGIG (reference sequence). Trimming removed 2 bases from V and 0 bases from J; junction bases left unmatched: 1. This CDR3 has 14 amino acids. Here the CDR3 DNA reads TGTGCCTGGAGTCGGACAGGGAGCACAGATACGCAGTATTTT. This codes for CAWSRTGSTDTQYF.

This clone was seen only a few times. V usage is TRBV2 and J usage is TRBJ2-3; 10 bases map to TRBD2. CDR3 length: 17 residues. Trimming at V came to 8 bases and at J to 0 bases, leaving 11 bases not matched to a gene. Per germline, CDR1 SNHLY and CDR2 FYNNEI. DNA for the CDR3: TGTGCCAGCGATTTGGCTAGCGGGGGTACCAGCACAGATACGCAGTATTTT. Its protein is CASDLASGGTSTDTQYF.

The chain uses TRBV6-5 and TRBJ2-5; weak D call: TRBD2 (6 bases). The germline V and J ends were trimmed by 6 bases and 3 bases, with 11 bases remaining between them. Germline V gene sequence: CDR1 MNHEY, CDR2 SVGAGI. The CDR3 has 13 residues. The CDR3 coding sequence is TGTGCCAGCAGCTTCGGCGGGGAAGAGACCCAGTACTTC. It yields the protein CASSFGGEETQYF.

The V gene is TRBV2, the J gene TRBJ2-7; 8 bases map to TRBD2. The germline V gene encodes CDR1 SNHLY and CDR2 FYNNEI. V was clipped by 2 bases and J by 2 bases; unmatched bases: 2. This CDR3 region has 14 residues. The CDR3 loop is CASSESGGPYEQYF. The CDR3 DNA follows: TGTGCCAGCAGTGAATCGGGGGGGCCCTACGAGCAGTACTTC.

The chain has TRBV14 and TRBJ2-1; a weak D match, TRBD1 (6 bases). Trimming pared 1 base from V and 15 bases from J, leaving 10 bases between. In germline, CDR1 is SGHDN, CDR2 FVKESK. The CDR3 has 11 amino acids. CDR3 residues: CASSQGTVVFF. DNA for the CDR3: TGTGCCAGCAGCCAAGGGACAGTGGTGTTCTTC.

In DNA form, the CDR3 reads TGCGCCAGCAGCTCGCTGGGACAGGGTACCGATGAGCAGTTCTTC. Encoded protein: CASSSLGQGTDEQFF. This rearrangement joins TRBV5-1 to TRBJ2-1; 9 bases are shared with TRBD1. The CDR3 totals 15 residues. Germline V lookup: CDR1 SGHRS, CDR2 YFSETQ. The J segment lost 8 bases and the V segment lost 3 bases, leaving 9 bases of the junction unmatched.